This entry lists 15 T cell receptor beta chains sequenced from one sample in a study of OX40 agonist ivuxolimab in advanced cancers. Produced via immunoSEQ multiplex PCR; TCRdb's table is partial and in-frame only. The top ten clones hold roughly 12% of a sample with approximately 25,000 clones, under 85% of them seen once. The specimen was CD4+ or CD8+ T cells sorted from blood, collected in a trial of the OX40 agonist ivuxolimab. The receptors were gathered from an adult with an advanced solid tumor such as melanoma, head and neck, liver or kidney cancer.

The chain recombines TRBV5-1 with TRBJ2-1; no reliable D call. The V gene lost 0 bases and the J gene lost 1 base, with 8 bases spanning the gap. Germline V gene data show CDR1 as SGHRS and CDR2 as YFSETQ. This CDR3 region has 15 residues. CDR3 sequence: CASSLEIRSYNEQFF. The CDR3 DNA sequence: TGCGCCAGCAGCTTGGAAATCAGATCCTACAATGAGCAGTTCTTC.

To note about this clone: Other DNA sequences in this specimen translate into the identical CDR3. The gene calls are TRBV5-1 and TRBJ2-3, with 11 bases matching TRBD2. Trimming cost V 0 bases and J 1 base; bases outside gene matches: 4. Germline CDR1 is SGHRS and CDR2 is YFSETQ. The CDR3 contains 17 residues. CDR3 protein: CASSLGTSGLGTDTQYF. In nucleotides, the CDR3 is TGCGCCAGCAGCTTGGGGACTAGCGGGCTAGGCACAGATACGCAGTATTTT.

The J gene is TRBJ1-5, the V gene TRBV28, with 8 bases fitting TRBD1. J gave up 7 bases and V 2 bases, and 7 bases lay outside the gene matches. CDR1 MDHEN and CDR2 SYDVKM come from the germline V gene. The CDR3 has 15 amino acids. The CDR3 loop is CASSLPGGEGQPQHF. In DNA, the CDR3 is TGTGCCAGCAGTTTACCAGGGGGCGAGGGGCAGCCCCAGCATTTT.

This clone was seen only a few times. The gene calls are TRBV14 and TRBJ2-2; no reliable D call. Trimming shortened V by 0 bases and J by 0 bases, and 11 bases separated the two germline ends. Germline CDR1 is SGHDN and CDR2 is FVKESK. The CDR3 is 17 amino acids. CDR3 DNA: TGTGCCAGCAGCCAAGATGTCACTTTACCGAACACCGGGGAGCTGTTTTTT. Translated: CASSQDVTLPNTGELFF.

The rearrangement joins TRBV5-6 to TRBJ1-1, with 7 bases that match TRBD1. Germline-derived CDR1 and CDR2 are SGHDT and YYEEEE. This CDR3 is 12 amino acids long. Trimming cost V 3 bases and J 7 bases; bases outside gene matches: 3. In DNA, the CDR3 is TGTGCCAGCAGCTCCCGGACAGGTGAAGCTTTCTTT. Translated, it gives CASSSRTGEAFF.

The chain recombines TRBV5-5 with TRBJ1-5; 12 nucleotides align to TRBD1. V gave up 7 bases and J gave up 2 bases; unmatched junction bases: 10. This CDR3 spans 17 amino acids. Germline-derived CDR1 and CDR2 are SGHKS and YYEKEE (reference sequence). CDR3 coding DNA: TGTGCCAGCTCCGGAGGGACAGGGGGCGCCGGCAATCAGCCCCAGCATTTT. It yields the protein CASSGGTGGAGNQPQHF.

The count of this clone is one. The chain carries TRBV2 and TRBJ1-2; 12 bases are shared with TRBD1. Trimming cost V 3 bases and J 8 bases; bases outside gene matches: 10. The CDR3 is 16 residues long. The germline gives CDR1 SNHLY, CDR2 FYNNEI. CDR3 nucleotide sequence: TGTGCCAGCAGTGACGGGACAGGGGGCGCGGTGGGAGGCTACACCTTC. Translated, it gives CASSDGTGGAVGGYTF.

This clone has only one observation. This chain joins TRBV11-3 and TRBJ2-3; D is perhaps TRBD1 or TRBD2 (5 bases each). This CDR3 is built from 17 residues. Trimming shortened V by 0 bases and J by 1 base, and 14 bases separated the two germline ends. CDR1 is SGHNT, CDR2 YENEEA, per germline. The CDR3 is CASSLEVTGPRTDTQYF. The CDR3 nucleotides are TGTGCCAGCAGCTTAGAGGTAACGGGGCCACGCACAGATACGCAGTATTTT.

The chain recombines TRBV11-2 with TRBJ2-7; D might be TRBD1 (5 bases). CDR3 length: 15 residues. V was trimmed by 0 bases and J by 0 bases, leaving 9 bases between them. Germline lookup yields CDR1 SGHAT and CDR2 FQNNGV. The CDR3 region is CASSLDGAASYEQYF. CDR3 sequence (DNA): TGTGCCAGCAGCTTAGATGGGGCAGCCTCCTACGAGCAGTACTTC.

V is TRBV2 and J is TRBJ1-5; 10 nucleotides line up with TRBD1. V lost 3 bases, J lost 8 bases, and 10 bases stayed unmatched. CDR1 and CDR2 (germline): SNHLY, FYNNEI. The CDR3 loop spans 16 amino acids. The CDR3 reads CASSEDRGNFGKPQHF. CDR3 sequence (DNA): TGTGCCAGCAGTGAGGACAGGGGGAATTTCGGGAAGCCCCAGCATTTT. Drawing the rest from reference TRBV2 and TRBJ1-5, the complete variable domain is EPEVTQTPSHQVTQMGQEVILRCVPISNHLYFYWYRQILGQKVEFLVSFYNNEISEKSEIFDDQFSVERPDGSNFTLKIRSTKLEDSAMYFCASSEDRGNFGKPQHFGDGTRLSIL.

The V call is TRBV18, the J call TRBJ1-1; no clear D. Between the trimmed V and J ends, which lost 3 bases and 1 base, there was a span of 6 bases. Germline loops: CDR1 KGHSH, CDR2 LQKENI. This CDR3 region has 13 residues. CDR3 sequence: CASSPLKNTEAFF. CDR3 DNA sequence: TGTGCCAGCTCACCGCTAAAGAACACTGAAGCTTTCTTT.

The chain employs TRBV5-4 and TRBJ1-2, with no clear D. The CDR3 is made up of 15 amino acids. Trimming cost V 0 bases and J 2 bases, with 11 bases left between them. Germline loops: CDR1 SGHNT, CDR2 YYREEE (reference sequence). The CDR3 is CASSLVAGENYGYTF. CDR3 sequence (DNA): TGTGCCAGCAGCTTGGTGGCAGGTGAGAACTATGGCTACACCTTC. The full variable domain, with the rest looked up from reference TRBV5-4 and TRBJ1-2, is ETGVTQSPTHLIKTRGQQVTLRCSSQSGHNTVSWYQQALGQGPQFIFQYYREEENGRGNFPPRFSGLQFPNYSSELNVNALELDDSALYLCASSLVAGENYGYTFGSGTRLTVV.

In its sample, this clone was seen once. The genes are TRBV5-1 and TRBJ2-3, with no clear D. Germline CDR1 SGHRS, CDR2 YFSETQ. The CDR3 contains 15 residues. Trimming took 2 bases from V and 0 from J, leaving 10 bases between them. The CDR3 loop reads CASSLARVSTDTQYF. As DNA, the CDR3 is TGCGCCAGCAGCTTAGCCAGAGTTAGCACAGATACGCAGTATTTT.

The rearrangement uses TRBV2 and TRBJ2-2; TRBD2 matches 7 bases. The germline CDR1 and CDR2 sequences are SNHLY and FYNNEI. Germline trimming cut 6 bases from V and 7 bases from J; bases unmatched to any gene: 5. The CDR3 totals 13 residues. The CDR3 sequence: CASRGGGNGELFF. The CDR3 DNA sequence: TGTGCCAGCAGGGGCGGGGGAAACGGGGAGCTGTTTTTT.

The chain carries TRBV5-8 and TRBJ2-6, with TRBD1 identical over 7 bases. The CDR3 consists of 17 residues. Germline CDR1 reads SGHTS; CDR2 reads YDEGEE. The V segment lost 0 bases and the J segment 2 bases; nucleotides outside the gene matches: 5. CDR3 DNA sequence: TGTGCCAGCAGCTTGGACAGGGGCGTCCCTGGGGCCAACGTCCTGACTTTC. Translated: CASSLDRGVPGANVLTF.